This TCR beta chain was identified in a study of CD8+ T cells in alopecia areata. Following RNA extraction, reverse transcription yielded cDNA that acted as the sequencing template. Libraries were prepared by immunoSEQ multiplex PCR; TCRdb keeps only in-frame clonotypes and omits some of them. The sample records over 100,000 clones, about 46% being singletons. Germline CDR1 SGHDT, CDR2 YYEEEE. The CDR3 has 13 residues. Trimming shortened V by 3 bases and J by 6 bases, and 12 bases separated the two germline ends. The clonotype comes from a human donor with alopecia areata. This sample comprised CD8+ T cells sorted from blood, obtained at week 0. The chain links TRBV5-6 to TRBJ1-1; no clear D. The CDR3 spells CASSWGNDAEAFF. CDR3 bases: TGTGCCAGCAGCTGGGGAAATGACGCTGAAGCTTTCTTT. Full variable domain (rest looked up from reference TRBV5-6 and TRBJ1-1): DAGVTQSPTHLIKTRGQQVTLRCSPKSGHDTVSWYQQALGQGPQFIFQYYEEEERQRGNFPDRFSGHQFPNYSSELNVNALLLGDSALYLCASSWGNDAEAFFGQGTRLTVV.